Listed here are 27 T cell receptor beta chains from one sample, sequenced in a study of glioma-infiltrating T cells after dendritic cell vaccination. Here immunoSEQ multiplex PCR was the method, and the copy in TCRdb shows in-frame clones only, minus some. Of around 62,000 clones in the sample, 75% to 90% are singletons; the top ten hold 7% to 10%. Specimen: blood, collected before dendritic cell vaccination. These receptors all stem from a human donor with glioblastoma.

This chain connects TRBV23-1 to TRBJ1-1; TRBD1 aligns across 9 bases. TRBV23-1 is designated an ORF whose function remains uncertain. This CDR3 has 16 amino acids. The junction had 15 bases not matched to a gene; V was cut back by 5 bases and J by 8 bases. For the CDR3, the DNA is TGCGCCAGCAGTTTCCCCTTACCCTCGGGACAGGGAGAAGCTTTCTTT. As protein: CASSFPLPSGQGEAFF.

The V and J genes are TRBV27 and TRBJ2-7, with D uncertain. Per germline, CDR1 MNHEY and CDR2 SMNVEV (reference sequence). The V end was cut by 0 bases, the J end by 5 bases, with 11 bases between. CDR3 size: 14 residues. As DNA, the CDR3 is TGTGCCAGCAGTTTATCTAGTCTAAGCCACGAGCAGTACTTC. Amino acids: CASSLSSLSHEQYF.

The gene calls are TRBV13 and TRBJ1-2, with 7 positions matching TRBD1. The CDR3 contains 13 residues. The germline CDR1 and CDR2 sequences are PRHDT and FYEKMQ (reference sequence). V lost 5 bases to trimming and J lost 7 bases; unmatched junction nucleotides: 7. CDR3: CASSGDRVGGYTF. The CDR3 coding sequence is TGTGCCAGCAGCGGCGACAGGGTGGGTGGCTACACCTTC.

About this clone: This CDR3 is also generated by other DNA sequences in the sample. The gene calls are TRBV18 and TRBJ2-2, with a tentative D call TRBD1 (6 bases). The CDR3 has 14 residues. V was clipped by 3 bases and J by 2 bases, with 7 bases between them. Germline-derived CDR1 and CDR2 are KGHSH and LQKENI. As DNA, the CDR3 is TGTGCCAGCTCACCGGGGGCTAACACCGGGGAGCTGTTTTTT. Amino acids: CASSPGANTGELFF.

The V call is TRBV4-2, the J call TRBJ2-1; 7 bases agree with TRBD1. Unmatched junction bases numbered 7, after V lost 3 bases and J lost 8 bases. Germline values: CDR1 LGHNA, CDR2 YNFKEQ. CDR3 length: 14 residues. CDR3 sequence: CASSHRQGIYEQFF. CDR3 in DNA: TGTGCCAGCAGCCATCGACAGGGCATTTATGAGCAGTTCTTC.

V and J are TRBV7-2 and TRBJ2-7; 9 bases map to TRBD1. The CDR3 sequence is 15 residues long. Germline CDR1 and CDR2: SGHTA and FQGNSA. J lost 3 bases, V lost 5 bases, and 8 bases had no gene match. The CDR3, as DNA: TGTGCCAGCAGCCCGATCCCGGGACAGGGCTACGAGCAGTACTTC. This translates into CASSPIPGQGYEQYF. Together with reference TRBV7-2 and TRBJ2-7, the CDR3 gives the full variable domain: GAGVSQSPSNKVTEKGKDVELRCDPISGHTALYWYRQSLGQGLEFLIYFQGNSAPDKSGLPSDRFSAERTGGSVSTLTIQRTQQEDSAVYLCASSPIPGQGYEQYFGPGTRLTVT.

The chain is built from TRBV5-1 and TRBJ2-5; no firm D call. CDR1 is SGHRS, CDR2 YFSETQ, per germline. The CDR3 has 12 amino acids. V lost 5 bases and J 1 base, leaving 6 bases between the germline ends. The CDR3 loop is CASSEVQETQYF. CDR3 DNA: TGCGCCAGCAGTGAGGTCCAAGAGACCCAGTACTTC.

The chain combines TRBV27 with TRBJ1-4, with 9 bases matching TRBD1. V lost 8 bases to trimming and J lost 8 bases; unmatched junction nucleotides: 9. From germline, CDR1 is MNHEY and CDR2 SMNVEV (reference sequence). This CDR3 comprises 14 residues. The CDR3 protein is CASRKGQGFEKLFF. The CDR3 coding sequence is TGTGCCAGCCGAAAGGGACAGGGATTCGAAAAACTGTTTTTT. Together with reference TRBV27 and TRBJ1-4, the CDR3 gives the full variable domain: EAQVTQNPRYLITVTGKKLTVTCSQNMNHEYMSWYRQDPGLGLRQIYYSMNVEVTDKGDVPEGYKVSRKEKRNFPLILESPSPNQTSLYFCASRKGQGFEKLFFGSGTQLSVL.

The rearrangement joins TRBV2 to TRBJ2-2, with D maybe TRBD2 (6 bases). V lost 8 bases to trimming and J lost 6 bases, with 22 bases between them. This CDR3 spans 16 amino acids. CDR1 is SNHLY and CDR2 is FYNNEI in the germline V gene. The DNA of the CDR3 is TGTGCCAGCGAATCTAGCGACACGCGAATCGCCGGGGAGCTGTTTTTT. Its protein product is CASESSDTRIAGELFF.

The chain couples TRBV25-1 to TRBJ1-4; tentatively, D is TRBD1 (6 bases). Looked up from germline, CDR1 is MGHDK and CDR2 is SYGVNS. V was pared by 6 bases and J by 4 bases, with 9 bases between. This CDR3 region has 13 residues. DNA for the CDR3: TGTGCCAGCAGGGAACAGGGTAATGAAAAACTGTTTTTT. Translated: CASREQGNEKLFF.

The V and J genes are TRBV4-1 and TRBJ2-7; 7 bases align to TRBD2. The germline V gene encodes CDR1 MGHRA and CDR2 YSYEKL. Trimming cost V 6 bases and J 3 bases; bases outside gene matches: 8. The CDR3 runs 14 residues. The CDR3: CASSPGLTDYEQYF. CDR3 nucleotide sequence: TGCGCCAGCAGTCCGGGACTAACCGACTACGAGCAGTACTTC.

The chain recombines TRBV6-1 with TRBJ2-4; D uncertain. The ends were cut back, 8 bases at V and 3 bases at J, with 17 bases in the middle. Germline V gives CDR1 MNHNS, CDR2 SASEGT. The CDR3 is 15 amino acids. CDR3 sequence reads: CASGGSLLLKNIQYF. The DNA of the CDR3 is TGTGCCAGCGGCGGCAGCCTTCTACTCAAAAACATTCAGTACTTC.

CDR3: CASSPQGAGANVLTF. For the CDR3, the DNA is TGCGCCAGCAGCCCCCAGGGGGCTGGGGCCAACGTCCTGACTTTC. The chain carries TRBV5-1 and TRBJ2-6, with TRBD1 matching over 7 bases. This CDR3 comprises 15 residues. J lost 2 bases, V lost 4 bases, and 3 bases had no gene match. Germline V gives CDR1 SGHRS, CDR2 YFSETQ.

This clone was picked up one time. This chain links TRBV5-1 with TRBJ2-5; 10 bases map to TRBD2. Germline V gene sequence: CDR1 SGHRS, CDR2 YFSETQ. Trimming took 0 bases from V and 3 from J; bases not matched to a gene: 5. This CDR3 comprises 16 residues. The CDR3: CASSLAPSGGEETQYF. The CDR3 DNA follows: TGCGCCAGCAGCTTGGCCCCTAGCGGGGGAGAAGAGACCCAGTACTTC.

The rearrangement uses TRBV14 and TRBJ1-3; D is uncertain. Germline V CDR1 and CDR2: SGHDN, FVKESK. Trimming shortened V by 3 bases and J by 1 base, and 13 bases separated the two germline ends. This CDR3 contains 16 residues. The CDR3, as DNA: TGTGCCAGCAGCCATGGTCGGGGATGGTCTGGAAACACCATATATTTT. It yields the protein CASSHGRGWSGNTIYF.

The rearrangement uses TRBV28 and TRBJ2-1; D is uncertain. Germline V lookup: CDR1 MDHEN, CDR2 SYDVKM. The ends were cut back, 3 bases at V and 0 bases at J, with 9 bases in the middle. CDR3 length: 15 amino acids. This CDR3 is CASSLRTISYNEQFF. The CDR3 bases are TGTGCCAGCAGTTTGCGCACGATCTCCTACAATGAGCAGTTCTTC. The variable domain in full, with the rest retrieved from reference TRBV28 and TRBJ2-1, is DVKVTQSSRYLVKRTGEKVFLECVQDMDHENMFWYRQDPGLGLRLIYFSYDVKMKEKGDIPEGYSVSREKKERFSLILESASTNQTSMYLCASSLRTISYNEQFFGPGTRLTVL.

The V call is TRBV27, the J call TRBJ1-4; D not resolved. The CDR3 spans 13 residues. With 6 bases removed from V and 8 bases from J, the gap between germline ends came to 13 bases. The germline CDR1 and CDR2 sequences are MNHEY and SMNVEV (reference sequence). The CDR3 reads CASSYRGNEKLFF. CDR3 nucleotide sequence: TGTGCCAGCAGCTATAGAGGAAACGAAAAACTGTTTTTT.

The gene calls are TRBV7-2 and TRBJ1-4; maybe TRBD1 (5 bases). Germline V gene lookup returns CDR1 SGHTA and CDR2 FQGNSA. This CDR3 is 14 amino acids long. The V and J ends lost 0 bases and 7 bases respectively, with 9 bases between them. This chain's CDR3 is CASSLASGSEKLFF. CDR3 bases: TGTGCCAGCAGCTTAGCGTCAGGGTCTGAAAAACTGTTTTTT.

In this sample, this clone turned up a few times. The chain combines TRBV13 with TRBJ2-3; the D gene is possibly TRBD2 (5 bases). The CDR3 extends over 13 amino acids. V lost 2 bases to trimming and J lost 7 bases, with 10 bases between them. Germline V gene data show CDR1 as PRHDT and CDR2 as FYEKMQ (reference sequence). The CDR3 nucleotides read TGTGCCAGCAGCTTACGGGATTTGCATACGCAGTATTTT. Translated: CASSLRDLHTQYF. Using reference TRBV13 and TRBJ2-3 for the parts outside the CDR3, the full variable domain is AAGVIQSPRHLIKEKRETATLKCYPIPRHDTVYWYQQGPGQDPQFLISFYEKMQSDKGSIPDRFSAQQFSDYHSELNMSSLELGDSALYFCASSLRDLHTQYFGPGTRLTVL.

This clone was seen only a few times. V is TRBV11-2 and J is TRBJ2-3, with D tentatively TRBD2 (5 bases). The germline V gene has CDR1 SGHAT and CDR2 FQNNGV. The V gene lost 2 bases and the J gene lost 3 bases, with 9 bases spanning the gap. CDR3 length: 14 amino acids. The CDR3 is CASSLKPGTDTQYF. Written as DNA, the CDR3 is TGTGCCAGCAGCTTAAAACCGGGGACAGATACGCAGTATTTT. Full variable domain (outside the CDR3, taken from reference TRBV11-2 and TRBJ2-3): EAGVAQSPRYKIIEKRQSVAFWCNPISGHATLYWYQQILGQGPKLLIQFQNNGVVDDSQLPKDRFSAERLKGVDSTLKIQPAKLEDSAVYLCASSLKPGTDTQYFGPGTRLTVL.

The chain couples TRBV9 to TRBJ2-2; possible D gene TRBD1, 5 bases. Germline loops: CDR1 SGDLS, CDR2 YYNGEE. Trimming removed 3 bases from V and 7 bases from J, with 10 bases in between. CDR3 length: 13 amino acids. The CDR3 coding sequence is TGTGCCAGCAGCGAGACAGCATTCGGGGAGCTGTTTTTT. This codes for CASSETAFGELFF.

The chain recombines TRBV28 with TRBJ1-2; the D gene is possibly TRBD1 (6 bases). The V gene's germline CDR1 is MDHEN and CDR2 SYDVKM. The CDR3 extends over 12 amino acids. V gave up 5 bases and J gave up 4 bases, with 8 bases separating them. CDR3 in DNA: TGTGCCAGCAGTGGACAGCGCTATGGCTACACCTTC. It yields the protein CASSGQRYGYTF.

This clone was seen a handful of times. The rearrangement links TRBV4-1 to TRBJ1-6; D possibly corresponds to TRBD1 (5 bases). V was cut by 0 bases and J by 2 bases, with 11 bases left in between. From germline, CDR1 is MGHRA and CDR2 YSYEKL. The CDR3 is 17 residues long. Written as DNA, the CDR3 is TGCGCCAGCAGCCAAGATATAGCACAGGCCTATAATTCACCCCTCCACTTT. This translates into CASSQDIAQAYNSPLHF.

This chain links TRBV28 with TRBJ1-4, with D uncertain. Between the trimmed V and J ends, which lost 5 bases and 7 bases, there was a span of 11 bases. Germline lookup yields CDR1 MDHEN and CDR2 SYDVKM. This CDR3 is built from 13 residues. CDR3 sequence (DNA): TGTGCCAGCAGTCGGCCGGAGAGTGAAAAACTGTTTTTT. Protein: CASSRPESEKLFF.

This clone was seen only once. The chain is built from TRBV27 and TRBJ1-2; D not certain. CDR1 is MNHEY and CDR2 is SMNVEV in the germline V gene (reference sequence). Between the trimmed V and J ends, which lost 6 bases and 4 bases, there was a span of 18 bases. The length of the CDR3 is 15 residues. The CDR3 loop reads CASRSGGRLFYGYTF. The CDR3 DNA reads TGTGCCAGCAGGTCAGGTGGGAGGCTCTTCTATGGCTACACCTTC.

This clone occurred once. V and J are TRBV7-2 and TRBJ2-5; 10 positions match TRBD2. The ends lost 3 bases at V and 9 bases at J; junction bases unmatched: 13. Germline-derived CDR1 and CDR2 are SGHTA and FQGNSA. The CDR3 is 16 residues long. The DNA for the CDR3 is TGTGCCAGCAGCTTGGGCCTAGCGGGGGCCCCGGAGGCCCAGTACTTC. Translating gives CASSLGLAGAPEAQYF.

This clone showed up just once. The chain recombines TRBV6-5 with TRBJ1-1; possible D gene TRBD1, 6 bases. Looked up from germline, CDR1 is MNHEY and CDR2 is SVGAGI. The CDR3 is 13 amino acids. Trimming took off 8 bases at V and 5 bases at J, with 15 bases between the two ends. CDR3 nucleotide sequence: TGTGCCAGCGCCGGGGAGGGGGGGACTGAAGCTTTCTTT. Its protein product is CASAGEGGTEAFF.